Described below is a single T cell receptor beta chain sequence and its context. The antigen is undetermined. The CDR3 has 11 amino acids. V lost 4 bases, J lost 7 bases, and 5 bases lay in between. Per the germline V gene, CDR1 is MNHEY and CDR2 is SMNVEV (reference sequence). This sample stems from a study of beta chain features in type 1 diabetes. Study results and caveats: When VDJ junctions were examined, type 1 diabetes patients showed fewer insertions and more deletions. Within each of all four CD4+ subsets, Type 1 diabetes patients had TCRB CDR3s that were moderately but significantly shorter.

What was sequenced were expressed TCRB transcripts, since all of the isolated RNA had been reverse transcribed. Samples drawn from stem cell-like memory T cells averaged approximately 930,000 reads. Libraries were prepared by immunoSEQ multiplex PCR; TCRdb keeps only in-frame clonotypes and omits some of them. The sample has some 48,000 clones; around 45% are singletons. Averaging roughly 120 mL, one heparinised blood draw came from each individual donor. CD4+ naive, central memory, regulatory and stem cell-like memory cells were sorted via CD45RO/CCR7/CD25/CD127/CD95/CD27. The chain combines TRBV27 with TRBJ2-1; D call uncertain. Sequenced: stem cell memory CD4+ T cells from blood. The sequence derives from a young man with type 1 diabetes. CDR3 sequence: CASSSPNEQFF. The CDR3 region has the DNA TGTGCCAGCAGTTCCCCAAATGAGCAGTTCTTC.